This paragraph covers one TCR beta chain sequence. The sample belongs to a study of blood T cells in healthy people across ages. A second PCR of 7 to 11 cycles used a sample-barcoded 5' primer and a J-beta primer mix. Template switching added a 12-random-nucleotide identifier to every cDNA molecule. TCRdb recomputed calls from the 5' RACE reads with MiXCR, one row per CDR3 protein. This table has 1.2 million to 1.5 million distinct CDR3 sequences, approximately 38% appearing once. This receptor was obtained from a woman aged 18-30 years in good health. The specimen was blood.

CDR3 bases: TGTGCCAGCAGTTTACGTTGGACTAGCGGGGATAGCTCCTACAATGAGCAGTACTTC. This codes for CASSLRWTSGDSSYNEQYF. The J gene is TRBJ2-1, the V gene TRBV27; 12 bases map to TRBD2. The tail of the sequence fits TRBJ2-7 better, so the J call may be wrong. CDR3 length: 19 amino acids. CDR1 and CDR2 (germline): MNHEY, SMNVEV (reference sequence).